This T cell receptor (beta chain) was observed in a study of shared clonotypes between healthy human individuals. This table comes from immunoSEQ multiplex PCR, and its TCRdb copy is limited to in-frame clones, with some not included. Of millions of clones in the sample, about 95% were seen once. The naive CD8 fraction comprised CD45RO-negative cells positively selected for CCR7 and excluded terminally differentiated effector memory CD45RA+ cells. The CDR3 loop spans 15 amino acids. Per germline, CDR1 LGHNA and CDR2 YSLEER. V lost 4 bases to trimming and J lost 2 bases, with 14 bases between them. The clonotype comes from a man younger than 35 in good health. The sample was naive CD8+ T cells sorted from blood. The chain employs TRBV4-3 and TRBJ1-2; a possible D gene is TRBD1 (5 bases). CDR3 DNA sequence: TGCGCCAGCAGCCCCTGGGCAGGGAGCAACTATGGCTACACCTTC. Amino acids: CASSPWAGSNYGYTF.